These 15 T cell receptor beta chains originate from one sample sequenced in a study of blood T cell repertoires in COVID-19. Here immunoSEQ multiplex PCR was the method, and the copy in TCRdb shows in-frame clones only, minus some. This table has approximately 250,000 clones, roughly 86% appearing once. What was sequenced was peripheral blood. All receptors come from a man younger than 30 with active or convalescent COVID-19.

The chain's CDR3 is CASTLAGLTNTGELFF. The CDR3 nucleotides are TGTGCCAGCACCCTGGCGGGACTAACTAACACCGGGGAGCTGTTTTTT. This chain uses TRBV7-8 with TRBJ2-2; 7 bases agree with TRBD2. The CDR3 sequence is 16 residues long. From germline, CDR1 is SGHVS and CDR2 FQNEAQ. J was trimmed by 2 bases and V by 7 bases; bases with no gene match: 10.

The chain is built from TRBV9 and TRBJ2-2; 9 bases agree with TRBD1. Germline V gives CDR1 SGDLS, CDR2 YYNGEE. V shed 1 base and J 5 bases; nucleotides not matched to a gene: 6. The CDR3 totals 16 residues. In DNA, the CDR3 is TGTGCCAGCAGCGTATCCCGGGACAGGGAAACCGGGGAGCTGTTTTTT. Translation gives CASSVSRDRETGELFF. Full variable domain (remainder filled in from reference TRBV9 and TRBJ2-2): DSGVTQTPKHLITATGQRVTLRCSPRSGDLSVYWYQQSLDQGLQFLIQYYNGEERAKGNILERFSAQQFPDLHSELNLSSLELGDSALYFCASSVSRDRETGELFFGEGSRLTVL.

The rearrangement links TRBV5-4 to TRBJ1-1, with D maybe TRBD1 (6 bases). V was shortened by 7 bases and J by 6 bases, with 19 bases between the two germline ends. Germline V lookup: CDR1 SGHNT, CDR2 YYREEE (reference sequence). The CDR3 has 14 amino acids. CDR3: CASGLGGDYPEAFF. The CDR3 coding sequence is TGTGCCAGCGGGCTAGGGGGGGATTACCCTGAAGCTTTCTTT. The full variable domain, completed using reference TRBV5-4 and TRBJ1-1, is ETGVTQSPTHLIKTRGQQVTLRCSSQSGHNTVSWYQQALGQGPQFIFQYYREEENGRGNFPPRFSGLQFPNYSSELNVNALELDDSALYLCASGLGGDYPEAFFGQGTRLTVV.

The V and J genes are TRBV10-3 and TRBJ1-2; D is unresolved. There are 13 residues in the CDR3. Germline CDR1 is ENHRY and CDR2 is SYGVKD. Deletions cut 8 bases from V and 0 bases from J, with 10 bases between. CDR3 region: CAIQPGANYGYTF. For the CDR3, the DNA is TGTGCCATCCAGCCGGGAGCTAACTATGGCTACACCTTC.

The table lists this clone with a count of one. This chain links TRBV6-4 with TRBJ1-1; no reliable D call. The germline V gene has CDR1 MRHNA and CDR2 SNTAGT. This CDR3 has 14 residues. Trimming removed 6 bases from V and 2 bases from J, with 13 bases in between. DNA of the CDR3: TGTGCCAGCAGCCTGGAGGGCGGCAACACTGAAGCTTTCTTT. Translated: CASSLEGGNTEAFF.

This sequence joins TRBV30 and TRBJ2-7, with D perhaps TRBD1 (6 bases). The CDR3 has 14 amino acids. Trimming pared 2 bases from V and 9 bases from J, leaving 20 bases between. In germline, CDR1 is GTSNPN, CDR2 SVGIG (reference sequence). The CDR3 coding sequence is TGTGCCTGGAGTATTAGGGGGAGTGTTGTAGGGCAGTACTTC. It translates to CAWSIRGSVVGQYF.

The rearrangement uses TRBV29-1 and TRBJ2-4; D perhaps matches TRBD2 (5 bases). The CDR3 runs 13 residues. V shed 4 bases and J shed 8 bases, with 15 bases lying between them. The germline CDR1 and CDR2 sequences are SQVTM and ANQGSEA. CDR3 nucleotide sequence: TGCAGCGTTGCCTCAAGCGCCGGGGACATTCAGTACTTC. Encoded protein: CSVASSAGDIQYF.

The CDR3 DNA reads as TGTGCCAGCAGCCCACTAGCGGGTAGCACAGATACGCAGTATTTT. Translated: CASSPLAGSTDTQYF. V usage is TRBV11-3 and J usage is TRBJ2-3; 9 positions match TRBD2. V lost 5 bases and J lost 0; bases outside the gene matches: 3. Germline CDR1 SGHNT, CDR2 YENEEA. This CDR3 has 15 residues. Full variable domain (outside the CDR3, taken from reference TRBV11-3 and TRBJ2-3): EAGVVQSPRYKIIEKKQPVAFWCNPISGHNTLYWYLQNLGQGPELLIRYENEEAVDDSQLPKDRFSAERLKGVDSTLKIQPAELGDSAVYLCASSPLAGSTDTQYFGPGTRLTVL.

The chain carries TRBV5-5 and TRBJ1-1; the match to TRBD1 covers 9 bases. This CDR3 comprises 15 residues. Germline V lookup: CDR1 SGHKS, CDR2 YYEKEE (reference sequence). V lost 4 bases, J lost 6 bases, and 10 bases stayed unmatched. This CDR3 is CASSITGQGFPEAFF. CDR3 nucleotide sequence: TGTGCCAGCAGCATTACAGGACAGGGGTTCCCTGAAGCTTTCTTT. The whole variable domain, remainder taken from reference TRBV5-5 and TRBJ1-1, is DAGVTQSPTHLIKTRGQQVTLRCSPISGHKSVSWYQQVLGQGPQFIFQYYEKEERGRGNFPDRFSARQFPNYSSELNVNALLLGDSALYLCASSITGQGFPEAFFGQGTRLTVV.

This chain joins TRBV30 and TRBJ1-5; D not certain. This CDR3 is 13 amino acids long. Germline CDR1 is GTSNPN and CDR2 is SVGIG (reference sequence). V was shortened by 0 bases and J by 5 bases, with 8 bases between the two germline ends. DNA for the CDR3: TGTGCCTGGAGTGTAACCGGGGATCAGCCCCAGCATTTT. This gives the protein CAWSVTGDQPQHF.

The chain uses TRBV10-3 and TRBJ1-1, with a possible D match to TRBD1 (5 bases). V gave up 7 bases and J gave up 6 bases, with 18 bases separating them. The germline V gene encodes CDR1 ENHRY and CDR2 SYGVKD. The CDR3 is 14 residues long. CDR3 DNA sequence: TGTGCCATCAAGTTTGAGCCGGGACTTTCTGAAGCTTTCTTT. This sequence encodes CAIKFEPGLSEAFF.

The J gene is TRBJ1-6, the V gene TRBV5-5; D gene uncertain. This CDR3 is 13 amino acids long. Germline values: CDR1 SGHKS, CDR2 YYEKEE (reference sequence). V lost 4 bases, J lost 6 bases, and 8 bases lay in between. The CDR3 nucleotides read TGTGCCAGCAGCAGTGGAGCTAATTCACCCCTCCACTTT. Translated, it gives CASSSGANSPLHF.

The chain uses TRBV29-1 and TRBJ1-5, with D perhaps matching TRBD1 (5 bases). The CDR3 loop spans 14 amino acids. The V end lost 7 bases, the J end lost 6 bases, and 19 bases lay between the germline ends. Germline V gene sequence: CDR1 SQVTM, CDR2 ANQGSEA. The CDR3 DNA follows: TGCAGCGCTGGGGATCAGGGTTTAAGTCAGCCCCAGCATTTT. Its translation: CSAGDQGLSQPQHF. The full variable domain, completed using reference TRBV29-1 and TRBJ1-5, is SAVISQKPSRDICQRGTSLTIQCQVDSQVTMMFWYRQQPGQSLTLIATANQGSEATYESGFVIDKFPISRPNLTFSTLTVSNMSPEDSSIYLCSAGDQGLSQPQHFGDGTRLSIL.

For the CDR3, the DNA is TGTGCCAGCAGCGACGACAGGGAGATAGGGACCCAGTACTTC. Protein: CASSDDREIGTQYF. This sequence joins TRBV3-1 (or the pseudogene TRBV3-2) and TRBJ2-5; 7 bases line up with TRBD1. The CDR3 runs to 14 residues. The J segment lost 7 bases and the V segment lost 5 bases, leaving 10 bases of the junction unmatched. In germline, CDR1 is LGHDT, CDR2 YNNKEL (reference sequence).

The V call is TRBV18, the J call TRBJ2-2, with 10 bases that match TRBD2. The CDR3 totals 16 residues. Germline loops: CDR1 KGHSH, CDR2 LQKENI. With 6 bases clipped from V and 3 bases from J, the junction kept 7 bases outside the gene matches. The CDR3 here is CASSPGTSDDTGELFF. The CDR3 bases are TGTGCCAGCTCCCCAGGGACTAGCGACGACACCGGGGAGCTGTTTTTT.